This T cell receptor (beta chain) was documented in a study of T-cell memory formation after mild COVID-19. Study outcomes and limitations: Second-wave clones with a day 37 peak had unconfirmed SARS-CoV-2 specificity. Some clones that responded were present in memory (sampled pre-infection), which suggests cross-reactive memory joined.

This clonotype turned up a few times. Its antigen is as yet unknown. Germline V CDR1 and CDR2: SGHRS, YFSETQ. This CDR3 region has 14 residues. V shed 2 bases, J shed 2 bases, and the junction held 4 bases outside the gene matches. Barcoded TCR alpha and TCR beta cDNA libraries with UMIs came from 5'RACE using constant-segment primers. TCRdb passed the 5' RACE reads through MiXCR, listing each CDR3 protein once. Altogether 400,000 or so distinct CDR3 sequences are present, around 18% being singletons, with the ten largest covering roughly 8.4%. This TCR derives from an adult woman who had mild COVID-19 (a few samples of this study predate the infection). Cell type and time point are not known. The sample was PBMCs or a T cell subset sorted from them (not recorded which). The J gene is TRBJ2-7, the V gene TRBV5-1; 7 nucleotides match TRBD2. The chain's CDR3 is CASSFTSVTYEQYF. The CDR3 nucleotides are TGCGCCAGCAGCTTCACTAGCGTCACCTACGAGCAGTACTTC.